One and the same sample provided the 11 T cell receptor beta chains below, sequenced in a study of beta chain features in type 1 diabetes. Every bit of the isolated RNA underwent reverse transcription, so sequencing read expressed TCRB transcripts. This table comes from immunoSEQ multiplex PCR, and its TCRdb copy is limited to in-frame clones, with some not included. The sample yields nearly 350,000 clones, under 8.5% seen once. The sequenced sample was central memory CD4+ T cells from blood. All receptors come from a woman aged 18 to 35 in good health.

The J gene is TRBJ2-5, the V gene TRBV7-6, with D possibly matching TRBD2 (6 bases). Between the trimmed V and J ends, which lost 4 bases and 4 bases, there was a span of 16 bases. The CDR3 is made up of 15 amino acids. Germline lookup yields CDR1 SGHVS and CDR2 FNYEAQ. This CDR3 reads CASSSLGEVTETQYF. In DNA form, the CDR3 reads TGTGCCAGCAGCTCCCTCGGGGAGGTTACAGAGACCCAGTACTTC.

The CDR3 is CASSLELAGGEQFF. In DNA form, the CDR3 reads TGTGCCAGCAGCTTAGAACTAGCGGGAGGAGAGCAGTTCTTC. The rearrangement links TRBV7-2 to TRBJ2-1, with TRBD2 matching 12 bases. This CDR3 spans 14 amino acids. V was clipped by 1 base and J by 10 bases; unmatched bases: 2. CDR1 and CDR2 from the germline V gene are SGHTA and FQGNSA. The entire variable domain, with the rest obtained from reference TRBV7-2 and TRBJ2-1, is as follows: GAGVSQSPSNKVTEKGKDVELRCDPISGHTALYWYRQSLGQGLEFLIYFQGNSAPDKSGLPSDRFSAERTGGSVSTLTIQRTQQEDSAVYLCASSLELAGGEQFFGPGTRLTVL.

This chain joins TRBV6-5 and TRBJ1-2; D uncertain. The CDR3 sequence is 13 residues long. Germline V gene lookup returns CDR1 MNHEY and CDR2 SVGAGI. V gave up 6 bases and J gave up 0 bases, with 8 bases separating them. CDR3 DNA sequence: TGTGCCAGCAGCCGGAATACTAACTATGGCTACACCTTC. This sequence encodes CASSRNTNYGYTF.

V is TRBV7-9 and J is TRBJ1-5, with D uncertain. Trimming pared 4 bases from V and 2 bases from J, leaving 9 bases between. The CDR3 totals 14 residues. CDR1 is SEHNR, CDR2 FQNEAQ, per germline (reference sequence). The CDR3 loop is CASSSGVGNQPQHF. The CDR3 DNA reads TGTGCCAGCAGCTCCGGGGTCGGCAATCAGCCCCAGCATTTT.

V is TRBV5-1 and J is TRBJ1-1; tentative D call: TRBD1 (6 bases). V lost 1 base, J lost 4 bases, and 20 bases lay in between. Looked up from germline, CDR1 is SGHRS and CDR2 is YFSETQ. This CDR3 has 17 residues. CDR3: CASSLTTTRGVSTEAFF. The CDR3 nucleotides are TGCGCCAGCAGCTTGACTACCACCAGGGGAGTGAGCACTGAAGCTTTCTTT.

This clone was picked up a small number of times. V and J are TRBV28 and TRBJ2-2; D is ambiguous. Trimming cost V 7 bases and J 7 bases, with 16 bases left between them. The CDR3 loop spans 14 amino acids. Germline-derived CDR1 and CDR2 are MDHEN and SYDVKM. The CDR3, as DNA: TGTGCCAGCACCGGCCGGTCGGGTGGCGGGGAGCTGTTTTTT. Protein: CASTGRSGGGELFF.

Ten or more counts support this clone. This chain joins TRBV10-3 and TRBJ1-1; possible D gene TRBD1, 6 bases. There are 13 residues in the CDR3. Germline CDR1 is ENHRY and CDR2 is SYGVKD. Trimming stripped 4 bases from V and 1 base from J, with 7 bases between. The CDR3 nucleotides are TGTGCCATCAGTGCGACAGGGAACACTGAAGCTTTCTTT. This gives the protein CAISATGNTEAFF.

With regard to this clone: A much larger clone is a single base away; this may be a read error. The chain couples TRBV28 to TRBJ2-7; 11 bases fit TRBD1. The J segment lost 3 bases and the V segment lost 6 bases, leaving 4 bases of the junction unmatched. The V gene's germline CDR1 is MDHEN and CDR2 SYDVKM. This CDR3 comprises 14 residues. The CDR3 bases are TGTGCCAGCAGCCAGGGACAGGGGGGCTACGAGCAGTACTTC. Amino acids: CASSQGQGGYEQYF.

This clone showed up just a few times. This chain connects TRBV29-1 to TRBJ1-5; 7 positions agree with TRBD1. V was clipped by 4 bases and J by 8 bases; unmatched bases: 8. Germline V gene sequence: CDR1 SQVTM, CDR2 ANQGSEA. The CDR3 has 13 residues. CDR3 amino acids: CSVGDRRGEPQHF. In DNA form, the CDR3 reads TGCAGCGTTGGGGACAGAAGGGGGGAGCCCCAGCATTTT.

As concerns this clone: The same CDR3 can be traced to other DNA sequences in this sample. The chain joins TRBV4-1 to TRBJ1-2; D gene ambiguous. The CDR3 has 14 residues. Per the germline V gene, CDR1 is MGHRA and CDR2 is YSYEKL. Trimming cost V 0 bases and J 2 bases, with 7 bases left between them. CDR3 region: CASSQDPLNYGYTF. The CDR3 DNA is TGCGCCAGCAGCCAAGATCCGCTAAACTATGGCTACACCTTC.

This clone was detected only a few times. This chain uses TRBV2 with TRBJ1-1; D unresolved. CDR1 is SNHLY, CDR2 FYNNEI, per germline. The CDR3 covers 12 residues. The V end lost 6 bases, the J end lost 4 bases, and 9 bases lay between the germline ends. Here the CDR3 reads CASRAVGTEAFF. The CDR3 DNA follows: TGTGCCAGCAGGGCCGTGGGCACTGAAGCTTTCTTT.